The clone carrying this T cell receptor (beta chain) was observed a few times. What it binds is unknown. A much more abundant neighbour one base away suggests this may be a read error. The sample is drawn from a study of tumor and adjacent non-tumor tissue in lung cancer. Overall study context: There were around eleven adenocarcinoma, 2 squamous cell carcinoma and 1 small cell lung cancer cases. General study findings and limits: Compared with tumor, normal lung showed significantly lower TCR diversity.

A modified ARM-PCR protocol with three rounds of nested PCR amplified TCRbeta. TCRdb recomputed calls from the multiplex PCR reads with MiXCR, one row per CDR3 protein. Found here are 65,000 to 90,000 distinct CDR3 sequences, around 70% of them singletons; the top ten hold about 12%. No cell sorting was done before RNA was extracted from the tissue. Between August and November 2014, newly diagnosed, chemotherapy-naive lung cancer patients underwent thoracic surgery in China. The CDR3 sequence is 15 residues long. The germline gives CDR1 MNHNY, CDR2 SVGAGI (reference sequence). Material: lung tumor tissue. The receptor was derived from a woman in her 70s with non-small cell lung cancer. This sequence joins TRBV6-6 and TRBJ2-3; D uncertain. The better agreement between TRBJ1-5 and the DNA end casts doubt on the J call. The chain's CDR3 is CASSYTSGITDTQHF. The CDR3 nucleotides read TGTGCCAGCAGTTACACTAGCGGGATCACAGATACGCAGCATTTT.